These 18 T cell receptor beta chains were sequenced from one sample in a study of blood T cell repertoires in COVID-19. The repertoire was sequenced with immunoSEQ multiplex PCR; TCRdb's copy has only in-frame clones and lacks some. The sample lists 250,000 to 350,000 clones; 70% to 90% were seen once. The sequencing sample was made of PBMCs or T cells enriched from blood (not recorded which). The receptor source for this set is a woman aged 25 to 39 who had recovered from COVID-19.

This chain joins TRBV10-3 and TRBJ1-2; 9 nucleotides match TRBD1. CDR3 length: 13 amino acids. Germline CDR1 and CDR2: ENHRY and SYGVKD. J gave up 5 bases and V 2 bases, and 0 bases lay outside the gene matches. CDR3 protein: CAISEDRGYGYTF. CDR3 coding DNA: TGTGCCATCAGTGAGGACAGGGGGTATGGCTACACCTTC.

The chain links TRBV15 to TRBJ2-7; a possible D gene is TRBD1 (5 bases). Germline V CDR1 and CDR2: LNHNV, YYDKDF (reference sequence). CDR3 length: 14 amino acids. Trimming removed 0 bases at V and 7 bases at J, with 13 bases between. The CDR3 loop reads CATSREIQGYEQYF. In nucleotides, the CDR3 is TGTGCCACCAGCAGAGAAATCCAGGGATATGAGCAGTACTTC.

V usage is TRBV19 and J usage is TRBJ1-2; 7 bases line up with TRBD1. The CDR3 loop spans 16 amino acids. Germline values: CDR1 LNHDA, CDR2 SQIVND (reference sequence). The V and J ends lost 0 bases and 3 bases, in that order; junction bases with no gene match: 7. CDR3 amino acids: CASSIDPGRGDYGYTF. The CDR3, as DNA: TGTGCCAGTAGTATAGATCCTGGCAGGGGGGACTATGGCTACACCTTC.

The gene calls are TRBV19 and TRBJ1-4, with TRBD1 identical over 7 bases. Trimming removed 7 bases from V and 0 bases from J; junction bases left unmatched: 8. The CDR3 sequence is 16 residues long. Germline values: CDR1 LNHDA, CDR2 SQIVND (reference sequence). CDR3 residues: CASTADRFATNEKLFF. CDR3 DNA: TGTGCCAGTACCGCGGACAGGTTTGCAACTAATGAAAAACTGTTTTTT.

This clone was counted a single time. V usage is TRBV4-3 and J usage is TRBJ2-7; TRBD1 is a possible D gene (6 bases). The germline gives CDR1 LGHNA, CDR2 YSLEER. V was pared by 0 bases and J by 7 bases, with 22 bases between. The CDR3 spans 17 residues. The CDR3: CASSQDRVTGGPGEQYF. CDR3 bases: TGCGCCAGCAGCCAAGATCGCGTGACAGGAGGACCGGGGGAGCAGTACTTC.

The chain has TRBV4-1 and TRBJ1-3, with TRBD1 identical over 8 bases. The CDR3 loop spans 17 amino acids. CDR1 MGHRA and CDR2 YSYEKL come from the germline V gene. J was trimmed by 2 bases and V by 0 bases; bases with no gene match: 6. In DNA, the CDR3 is TGCGCCAGCAGCCAAGATCACCAGGGGGCGGCTGGAAACACCATATATTTT. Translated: CASSQDHQGAAGNTIYF.

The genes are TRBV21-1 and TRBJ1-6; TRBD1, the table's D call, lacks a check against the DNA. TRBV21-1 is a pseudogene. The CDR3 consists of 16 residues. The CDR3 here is CASTDRKDSYNSPLHF. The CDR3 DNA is TGTGCCAGCACCGACCGAAAAGACAGTTATAATTCACCCCTCCACTTT.

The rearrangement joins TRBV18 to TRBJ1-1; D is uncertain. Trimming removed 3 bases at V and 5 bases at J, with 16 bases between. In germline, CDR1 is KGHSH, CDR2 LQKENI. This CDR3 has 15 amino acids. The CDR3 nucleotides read TGTGCCAGCTCACCGACGGAGGGCAGAACAACTGAAGCTTTCTTT. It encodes CASSPTEGRTTEAFF.

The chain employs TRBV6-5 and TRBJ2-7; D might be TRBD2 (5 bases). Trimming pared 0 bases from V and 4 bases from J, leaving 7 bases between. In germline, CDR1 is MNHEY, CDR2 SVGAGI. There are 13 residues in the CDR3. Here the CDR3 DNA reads TGTGCCAGCAGTTACTCGAGAGGGTACGAGCAGTACTTC. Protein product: CASSYSRGYEQYF.

The CDR3 reads CASSVTSEVAGELFF. The CDR3 coding sequence is TGTGCCAGCAGCGTGACTAGCGAGGTCGCCGGGGAGCTGTTTTTT. The rearrangement links TRBV9 to TRBJ2-2, with 8 positions matching TRBD2. V gave up 2 bases and J gave up 6 bases; unmatched junction bases: 6. The CDR3 is made up of 15 amino acids. Germline lookup yields CDR1 SGDLS and CDR2 YYNGEE.

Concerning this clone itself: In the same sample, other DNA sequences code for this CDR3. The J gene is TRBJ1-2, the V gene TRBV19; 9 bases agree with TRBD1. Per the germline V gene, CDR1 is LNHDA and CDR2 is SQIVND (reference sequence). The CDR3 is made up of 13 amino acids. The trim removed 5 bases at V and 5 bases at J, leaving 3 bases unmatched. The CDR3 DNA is TGTGCCAGTAGTCGGGACAGGGAATATGGCTACACCTTC. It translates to CASSRDREYGYTF. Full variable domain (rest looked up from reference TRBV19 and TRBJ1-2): DGGITQSPKYLFRKEGQNVTLSCEQNLNHDAMYWYRQDPGQGLRLIYYSQIVNDFQKGDIAEGYSVSREKKESFPLTVTSAQKNPTAFYLCASSRDREYGYTFGSGTRLTVV.

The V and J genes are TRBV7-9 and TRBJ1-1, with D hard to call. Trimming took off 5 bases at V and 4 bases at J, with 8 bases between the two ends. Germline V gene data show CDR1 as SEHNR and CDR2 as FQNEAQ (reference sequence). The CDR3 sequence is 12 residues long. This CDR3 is CASSKPGTEAFF. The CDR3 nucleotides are TGTGCCAGCAGCAAACCGGGCACTGAAGCTTTCTTT.

As DNA, the CDR3 is TGTGCCAGCAGAGACGGGTACAATGAGCAGTTCTTC. This encodes CASRDGYNEQFF. The rearrangement joins TRBV6-5 to TRBJ2-1; no clear D. CDR1 is MNHEY, CDR2 SVGAGI, per germline. CDR3 length: 12 amino acids. Between the trimmed V and J ends, which lost 6 bases and 4 bases, there was a span of 7 bases.

CDR3 coding DNA: TGTGCCAGCAGCGTAGTCGGGGGGCCTAATGAAAAACTGTTTTTT. Its protein is CASSVVGGPNEKLFF. V is TRBV9 and J is TRBJ1-4, with D tentatively TRBD1 (6 bases). Looked up from germline, CDR1 is SGDLS and CDR2 is YYNGEE. Trimming cost V 0 bases and J 3 bases, with 9 bases left between them. This CDR3 contains 15 residues.

CDR3 sequence reads: CASSQDPLETQYF. The CDR3 DNA sequence: TGTGCCAGCAGCCAAGATCCGTTGGAGACCCAGTACTTC. The genes are TRBV14 and TRBJ2-5; D ambiguous. This CDR3 is 13 amino acids long. Germline lookup yields CDR1 SGHDN and CDR2 FVKESK. Trimming removed 0 bases from V and 5 bases from J, with 7 bases in between.

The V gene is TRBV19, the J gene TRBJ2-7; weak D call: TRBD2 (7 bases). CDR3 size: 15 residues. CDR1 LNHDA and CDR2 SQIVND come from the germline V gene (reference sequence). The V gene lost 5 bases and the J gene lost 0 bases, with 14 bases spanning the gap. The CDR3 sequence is CASSRSGGPSYEQYF. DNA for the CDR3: TGTGCCAGTAGTCGATCGGGGGGCCCCTCCTACGAGCAGTACTTC. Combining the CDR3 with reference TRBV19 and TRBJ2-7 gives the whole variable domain DGGITQSPKYLFRKEGQNVTLSCEQNLNHDAMYWYRQDPGQGLRLIYYSQIVNDFQKGDIAEGYSVSREKKESFPLTVTSAQKNPTAFYLCASSRSGGPSYEQYFGPGTRLTVT.

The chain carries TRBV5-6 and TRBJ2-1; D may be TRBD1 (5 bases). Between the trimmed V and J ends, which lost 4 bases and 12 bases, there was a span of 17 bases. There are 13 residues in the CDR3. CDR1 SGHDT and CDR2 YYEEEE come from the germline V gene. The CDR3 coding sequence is TGTGCCAGCAGCCCAACTACCGCTGACAGGCAGTTCTTC. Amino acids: CASSPTTADRQFF.

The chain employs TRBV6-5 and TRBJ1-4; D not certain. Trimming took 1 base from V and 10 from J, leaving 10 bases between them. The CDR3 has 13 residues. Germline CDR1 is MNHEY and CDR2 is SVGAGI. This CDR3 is CASSYLRGGKLFF. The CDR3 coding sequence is TGTGCCAGCAGTTACTTACGCGGCGGAAAACTGTTTTTT.